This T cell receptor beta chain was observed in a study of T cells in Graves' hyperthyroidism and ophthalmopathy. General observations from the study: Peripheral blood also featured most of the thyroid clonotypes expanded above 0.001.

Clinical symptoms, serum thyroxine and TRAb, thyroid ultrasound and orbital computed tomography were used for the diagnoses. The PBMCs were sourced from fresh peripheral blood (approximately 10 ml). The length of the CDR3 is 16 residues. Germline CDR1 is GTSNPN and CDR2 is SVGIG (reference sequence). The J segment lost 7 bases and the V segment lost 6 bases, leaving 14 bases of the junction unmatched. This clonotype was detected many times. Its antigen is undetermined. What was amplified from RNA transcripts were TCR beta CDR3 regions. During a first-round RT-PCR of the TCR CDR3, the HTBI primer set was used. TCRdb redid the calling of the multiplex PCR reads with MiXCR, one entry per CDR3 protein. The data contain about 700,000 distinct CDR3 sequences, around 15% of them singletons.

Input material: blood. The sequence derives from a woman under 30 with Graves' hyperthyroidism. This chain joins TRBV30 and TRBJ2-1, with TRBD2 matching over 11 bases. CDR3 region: CACRLLAGAIRNEQFF. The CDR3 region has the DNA TGTGCCTGTCGCCTACTAGCGGGAGCCATCAGGAATGAGCAGTTCTTC.